The 14 T cell receptor beta chains presented below share a single source sample, sequenced in a study of glioma-infiltrating T cells. TCR alpha and beta CDR3 regions were amplified from RNA using iRepertoire nested multiplex PCR. TCRdb re-called the multiplex PCR reads with MiXCR, one entry per CDR3 protein. The table lists approximately 400,000 distinct CDR3 sequences, 41% of them singletons. The sequenced material came from glioma tissue, nonneoplastic brain tissue, or PBMCs (not recorded which). Every receptor here comes from a human donor with low-grade glioma or glioblastoma, undergoing nonglioma brain surgery, or in good health (not recorded which).

As concerns this clonotype: It may be a read error: a sequence one base away is much more abundant. The chain uses TRBV20-1 and TRBJ2-7; a possible D gene is TRBD2 (5 bases). Per germline, CDR1 DFQATT and CDR2 SNEGSKA (reference sequence). V lost 3 bases to trimming and J lost 0 bases, with 15 bases between them. CDR3 size: 15 residues. The CDR3 bases are TGCAGTGCTAGCCGTAGCGCGAGTATCTCCTACGAGCAGTACTTC. Protein: CSASRSASISYEQYF.

This chain uses TRBV28 with TRBJ1-5; D remains unclear. The V end lost 7 bases, the J end lost 6 bases, and 22 bases lay between the germline ends. CDR1 is MDHEN, CDR2 SYDVKM, per germline. The CDR3 length is 16 residues. The CDR3 region is CASIPAPDGVTQPQHF. In DNA, the CDR3 is TGTGCCAGCATCCCTGCCCCGGACGGGGTCACTCAGCCCCAGCATTTT.

This clonotype has a handful of counts. This CDR3 is CASSGVPSTGGDETQYF. The CDR3 DNA follows: TGTGCCAGCAGTGGGGTACCTTCGACAGGGGGCGATGAGACCCAGTACTTC. The V gene is TRBV28, the J gene TRBJ2-5, with 10 bases identical to TRBD1. Per germline, CDR1 MDHEN and CDR2 SYDVKM. The CDR3 totals 17 residues. The V gene end was trimmed by 5 bases and the J gene end by 5 bases; junction bases not matched to a gene: 14.

On this clonotype itself: Since the CDR3 does not end with the conserved phenylalanine or tryptophan, this likely comes from a read error. The V and J genes are TRBV4-1 and TRBJ2-7, with D possibly TRBD2 on 6 matching bases. Per germline, CDR1 MGHRA and CDR2 YSYEKL. Trimming shortened V by 4 bases and J by 7 bases, and 20 bases separated the two germline ends. The CDR3 runs 15 residues. CDR3 in amino acids: CASSRHRRGTLEQYY. DNA of the CDR3: TGCGCCAGCAGCCGACATCGGCGCGGGACCCTAGAGCAGTACTAC.

Note on this clonotype: A read error may be the cause here, since a much bigger clone is one base away. The chain couples TRBV6-5 to TRBJ2-1, with 7 bases identical to TRBD2. Per germline, CDR1 MNHEY and CDR2 SVGAGI. This CDR3 has 18 residues. Losses at the gene ends were 5 bases for V and 7 bases for J; bases not matched to a gene: 20. Here the CDR3 reads CASSRRRDPGGYVNEQFF. CDR3 nucleotide sequence: TGTGCCAGCAGTAGGAGACGGGACCCCGGGGGGTACGTGAATGAGCAGTTCTTC.

Concerning this clonotype itself: A much larger clone is a single base away; this may be a read error. The chain is built from TRBV6-2 or TRBV6-3 and TRBJ1-1; D unresolved. The CDR3 contains 13 residues. The V and J ends lost 5 bases and 2 bases respectively, with 9 bases between them. Per the germline V gene, CDR1 is MNHEY and CDR2 is SVGEGT. Here the CDR3 reads CASSHSSNTEAFF. The DNA of the CDR3 is TGTGCCAGCAGTCACAGCAGTAACACTGAAGCTTTCTTT.

The chain carries TRBV20-1 and TRBJ2-1; 14 bases fit TRBD2. Germline CDR1 DFQATT, CDR2 SNEGSKA (reference sequence). The CDR3 contains 18 residues. The trim removed 3 bases at V and 0 bases at J, leaving 7 bases unmatched. CDR3 bases: TGCAGTGCTAGGCCGGGACTAGCGGGAGCCCTCTCCTACAATGAGCAGTTCTTC. Its protein product is CSARPGLAGALSYNEQFF.

Notes on this clonotype: Relative to the germline gene, one junction end is altered; a read error may explain this. This chain connects TRBV7-6 to TRBJ1-4; D is uncertain. Germline V gene lookup returns CDR1 SGHVS and CDR2 FNYEAQ. The CDR3 totals 14 residues. CDR3 region: CASSPGFANEKLFF. In DNA, the CDR3 is TGTGCTAGCAGTCCAGGTTTTGCCAATGAAAAACTGTTTTTT.

V is TRBV7-2 and J is TRBJ2-3; possibly TRBD2 for D (5 bases). Germline loops: CDR1 SGHTA, CDR2 FQGNSA. The CDR3 spans 13 residues. Trimming removed 5 bases at V and 3 bases at J, with 9 bases between. Here the CDR3 reads CASSPTRTDTQYF. The DNA of the CDR3 is TGTGCCAGCAGCCCTACTAGAACAGATACGCAGTATTTT.

This clonotype has just a few counts. The V and J genes are TRBV11-2 and TRBJ1-3; D remains ambiguous. This CDR3 has 16 residues. Trimming removed 0 bases at V and 0 bases at J, with 9 bases between. Germline CDR1 is SGHAT and CDR2 is FQNNGV. DNA of the CDR3: TGTGCCAGCAGCTTAGATCAGCGGATCTCTGGAAACACCATATATTTT. Protein: CASSLDQRISGNTIYF.

This clonotype was recorded many times. The chain recombines TRBV29-1 with TRBJ1-1; no clear D. Germline-derived CDR1 and CDR2 are SQVTM and ANQGSEA. The V and J ends lost 8 bases and 0 bases respectively, with 7 bases between them. The CDR3 has 11 amino acids. The CDR3 DNA reads TGCAGCATTACAATGAACACTGAAGCTTTCTTT. This gives the protein CSITMNTEAFF.

The CDR3 bases are TGTGCCAGCAGCCACCTAACCGGGACTAGCGGGAGGTCCTACAATGAGCAGTTCTTC. Protein product: CASSHLTGTSGRSYNEQFF. The chain couples TRBV4-2 to TRBJ2-1, with 15 bases aligning to TRBD2. CDR1 and CDR2 (germline): LGHNA, YNFKEQ. V shed 3 bases and J 1 base; nucleotides not matched to a gene: 7. The CDR3 consists of 19 residues.

Turning to this clonotype: A read error may be the cause here, since a much bigger clone is one base away. This chain uses TRBV28 with TRBJ2-3; the D is unclear. This CDR3 region has 15 residues. The germline V gene has CDR1 MDHEN and CDR2 SYDVKM. With 3 bases removed from V and 2 bases from J, the gap between germline ends came to 12 bases. The CDR3 loop reads CASSLSRADTDTQYF. In DNA form, the CDR3 reads TGTGCCAGCAGTTTGAGTCGGGCGGACACAGATACGCAGTATTTT.

This clonotype has more than one count but fewer than ten. The chain employs TRBV7-6 and TRBJ2-3; D is unresolved. The CDR3 length is 17 residues. CDR1 and CDR2 (germline): SGHVS, FNYEAQ. V gave up 5 bases and J gave up 0 bases, with 18 bases separating them. DNA for the CDR3: TGTGCCAGCAGCCTATCCAAGGTCCAGACGAGCACAGATACGCAGTATTTT. It specifies CASSLSKVQTSTDTQYF.